Included here is one T cell receptor beta chain sequence, with context. V was cut by 7 bases and J by 5 bases, with 17 bases left in between. CDR3 size: 14 residues. These data belong to a study of blood T cells in healthy people across ages. The authors ran a second PCR of roughly 6 to 12 cycles using a sample-barcoded 5' primer and a J-beta primer mix. Each CDR3 protein is one row after TCRdb ran MiXCR on the 5' RACE reads. The repertoire holds about 800,000 distinct CDR3 sequences, with roughly 25% as singletons. The sample also formed part of further work on T cells of mothers and their children.

This chain uses TRBV12-3 or TRBV12-4 with TRBJ2-5, with a possible D match to TRBD2 (5 bases). The source material was blood. The receptor comes from a boy aged 5-17 years in good health. The CDR3 nucleotides are TGTGCCAGCACCCTCGGACTGGGTGTGGAGACCCAGTACTTC. Its protein product is CASTLGLGVETQYF.